This is a list of T cell receptor beta chains from one sample in a study of cytomegalovirus exposure and HLA in healthy donors. Libraries were prepared by immunoSEQ multiplex PCR; TCRdb keeps only in-frame clonotypes and omits some of them. The table includes around 200,000 clones, over 80% detected once. The sequenced sample was PBMCs. These receptor sequences come from a woman aged 50 to 60 in good health and CMV-seropositive. CDR3s include the opening cysteine and the closing phenylalanine or tryptophan. The D gene is left open where the match is weak.

CDR3nt: TGTGCCAGCTCACCATTTGGACTAGATGTCACCGGGGAGCTGTTTTTT; CDR3aa: CASSPFGLDVTGELFF; d_gene: TRBD2; j_gene: TRBJ2-2; v_gene: TRBV18
CDR3nt: TGCGCCAGCAGCTTGTTCCCAGACTCCTACAATGAGCAGTTCTTC; CDR3aa: CASSLFPDSYNEQFF; d_gene: -; j_gene: TRBJ2-1; v_gene: TRBV5-1
CDR3nt: TGTGCTAGTGGTACTCAGGGGGTGCGCACCGGGGAGCTGTTTTTT; CDR3aa: CASGTQGVRTGELFF; d_gene: TRBD1; j_gene: TRBJ2-2; v_gene: TRBV12-5
CDR3nt: TGTGCCTGGAGTCCACGAGGGCACTACGAGCAGTACTTC; CDR3aa: CAWSPRGHYEQYF; d_gene: -; j_gene: TRBJ2-7; v_gene: TRBV30
CDR3nt: TGTGCCAGCAGCCCCACCTGGCTTGATGGCACCGGGGAGCTGTTTTTT; CDR3aa: CASSPTWLDGTGELFF; d_gene: -; j_gene: TRBJ2-2; v_gene: TRBV5-6
CDR3nt: TGTGCCAGCAGCCCGGGGACTAGCGGGGGGGCAAATGAGCAGTTCTTC; CDR3aa: CASSPGTSGGANEQFF; d_gene: TRBD2; j_gene: TRBJ2-1; v_gene: TRBV7-3
CDR3nt: TGTGCCAGCAGTTACTCGCTAGTTAACTATGGCTACACCTTC; CDR3aa: CASSYSLVNYGYTF; d_gene: -; j_gene: TRBJ1-2; v_gene: TRBV6-6
CDR3nt: TGTGCCAGTAGTACCCACCGGGACAGGGGGCTCGAAGCTTTCTTT; CDR3aa: CASSTHRDRGLEAFF; d_gene: TRBD1; j_gene: TRBJ1-1; v_gene: TRBV19
CDR3nt: TGTGCCAGCAGTTGGGGACAGGGGGCCACTGAAGCTTTCTTT; CDR3aa: CASSWGQGATEAFF; d_gene: TRBD1; j_gene: TRBJ1-1; v_gene: TRBV6-6
CDR3nt: TGCGCCAGCAGCTTGGCCTTCGGCCTTCCTAGGGGCACTGAAGCTTTCTTT; CDR3aa: CASSLAFGLPRGTEAFF; d_gene: -; j_gene: TRBJ1-1; v_gene: TRBV5-1
CDR3nt: TGTGCCAGTAGTAATATTGTAAATAGCAATCAGCCCCAGCATTTT; CDR3aa: CASSNIVNSNQPQHF; d_gene: -; j_gene: TRBJ1-5; v_gene: TRBV19
CDR3nt: TGTGCCTGGAGTTCTAGCGGGGGGGCGGAGACCCAGTACTTC; CDR3aa: CAWSSSGGAETQYF; d_gene: TRBD2; j_gene: TRBJ2-5; v_gene: TRBV30
CDR3nt: TGTGCCAGTAGTATTAGGGGAGGCTATGGCTACACCTTC; CDR3aa: CASSIRGGYGYTF; d_gene: -; j_gene: TRBJ1-2; v_gene: TRBV19